The T cell receptor beta chain described here comes from a study of blood T cell repertoires in COVID-19. As for the study in general: There were acute and convalescent COVID-19 samples, and they came from the United States, Italy and Spain. The cDNA or gDNA used as material had been derived from T cells, B-cell-depleted T cells, or PBMCs.

Original methodology: Amplified reference gene primers provided the basis for estimating nucleated cell counts. Some clones are missing from TCRdb's copy, which holds only in-frame ones; the method was immunoSEQ multiplex PCR. The D gene and trimming were derived from the DNA, and the V and J assignments and clone size from that table. Of about 56,000 clones in the sample, 84% were seen once. Germline V lookup: CDR1 MGHRA, CDR2 YSYEKL. V was pared by 1 base and J by 0 bases, with 4 bases of the junction left unmatched. This CDR3 comprises 16 residues. The Seattle patients joined while their infection was active and were tracked longitudinally afterward.

The chain employs TRBV4-1 and TRBJ1-1; 8 bases are shared with TRBD1. This clonotype was obtained from a man in his sixties with COVID-19, enrolled during active disease. Sequences were obtained from peripheral blood. The CDR3 loop is CASSQVDRGLNTEAFF. CDR3 nucleotide sequence: TGCGCCAGCAGCCAAGTCGACAGGGGATTGAACACTGAAGCTTTCTTT.